Following are 5 T cell receptor beta chains from one sample sequenced in a study of regulatory T cells. Findings of the study overall: In CD3G-deficient patients, conventional CD4+ T cells were enriched for hydrophobic CDR3 residues at positions 6 and 7.

Which antigens these TCRs recognize remains unknown. The PCR used 52 TRBV and 13 TRBJ primers. Sequencing used immunoSEQ multiplex PCR; TCRdb keeps in-frame clones, though not all of them. This sample has under 45,000 clones; around nine tenths occur once, and the top ten carry about 2.5%. Sequencing input: conventional CD4+ T cells sorted from blood. These receptors originate from a person aged 18 to 35 with CD3G deficiency.

This chain uses TRBV28 with TRBJ2-1; 13 bases fit TRBD2. The CDR3 is 18 amino acids. Germline CDR1 is MDHEN and CDR2 is SYDVKM. Unmatched junction bases numbered 19, after V lost 7 bases and J lost 10 bases. CDR3 sequence (DNA): TGTGCCAGCACCCCGGACGGGACTAGCGGGAATTTGCTGGGAGAGCAGTTCTTC. This encodes CASTPDGTSGNLLGEQFF.

The rearrangement joins TRBV11-2 to TRBJ1-6, with D perhaps TRBD1 (6 bases). The CDR3 consists of 15 residues. V lost 1 base and J 10 bases, leaving 14 bases between the germline ends. The germline V gene encodes CDR1 SGHAT and CDR2 FQNNGV. This CDR3 reads CASSLVAGAGSPLHF. CDR3 DNA sequence: TGTGCCAGCAGCTTAGTAGCAGGGGCAGGGTCACCCCTCCACTTT.

This chain joins TRBV28 and TRBJ1-1, with D maybe TRBD1 (6 bases). This CDR3 contains 11 residues. From germline, CDR1 is MDHEN and CDR2 SYDVKM. The V gene lost 6 bases and the J gene lost 11 bases, with 13 bases spanning the gap. As DNA, the CDR3 is TGTGCCAGCAGAGTACAGGGTGCGGCTTTCTTT. Encoded protein: CASRVQGAAFF.

This chain uses TRBV28 with TRBJ2-1; 7 bases fit TRBD1. The V and J ends lost 5 bases and 6 bases, in that order; junction bases with no gene match: 10. The germline V gene has CDR1 MDHEN and CDR2 SYDVKM. There are 15 residues in the CDR3. The CDR3 loop reads CASSGKSGTVNEQFF. The CDR3 region has the DNA TGTGCCAGCAGTGGAAAATCCGGGACAGTCAATGAGCAGTTCTTC.

The chain links TRBV27 to TRBJ1-1; 7 positions agree with TRBD1. CDR1 MNHEY and CDR2 SMNVEV come from the germline V gene (reference sequence). V shed 5 bases, J shed 3 bases, and the junction held 12 bases outside the gene matches. The CDR3 is 16 residues long. The CDR3 sequence is CASSNRTGTRYTEAFF. For the CDR3, the DNA is TGTGCCAGCAGTAACCGGACAGGTACTAGGTACACTGAAGCTTTCTTT.